This TCR beta chain was sequenced during a study of persistence of HIV-infected CD4 T cells. The stimulus was an HIV-1 Gag 15-mer peptide pool, 0.8 to 1 ug/peptide/mL. CD40L-negative CD69-negative CD45RO-high memory CD4+ T cells were sorted as populations depleted of antigen-responding cells. Inclusion required CMV-positive serology and CD4+ counts above 400 cells/uL. This was the immunoSEQ version 4 assay in survey mode. Sequencing was performed with immunoSEQ multiplex PCR; in TCRdb, only in-frame clones are kept and a portion is missing. Among tens of thousands of clones listed, about 84% were seen once. This CDR3 is built from 15 residues. Trimming took 4 bases from V and 1 from J; bases not matched to a gene: 4. The germline gives CDR1 SGHDT, CDR2 YYEEEE. This clone has just one count. Its antigen is not identified.

This rearrangement joins TRBV5-6 to TRBJ2-3; 9 nucleotides line up with TRBD1. This clonotype was obtained from an adult man with HIV who was CMV-seropositive. The sample in question was CD4+ T cells sorted from PBMCs after roughly 18-hour stimulation, obtained from a patient who received antiretroviral therapy. The CDR3 reads CASSPDRGRTDTQYF. The CDR3 bases are TGTGCCAGCAGCCCGGACAGGGGACGCACAGATACGCAGTATTTT. The complete variable domain, with remaining parts taken from reference TRBV5-6 and TRBJ2-3, reads DAGVTQSPTHLIKTRGQQVTLRCSPKSGHDTVSWYQQALGQGPQFIFQYYEEEERQRGNFPDRFSGHQFPNYSSELNVNALLLGDSALYLCASSPDRGRTDTQYFGPGTRLTVL.